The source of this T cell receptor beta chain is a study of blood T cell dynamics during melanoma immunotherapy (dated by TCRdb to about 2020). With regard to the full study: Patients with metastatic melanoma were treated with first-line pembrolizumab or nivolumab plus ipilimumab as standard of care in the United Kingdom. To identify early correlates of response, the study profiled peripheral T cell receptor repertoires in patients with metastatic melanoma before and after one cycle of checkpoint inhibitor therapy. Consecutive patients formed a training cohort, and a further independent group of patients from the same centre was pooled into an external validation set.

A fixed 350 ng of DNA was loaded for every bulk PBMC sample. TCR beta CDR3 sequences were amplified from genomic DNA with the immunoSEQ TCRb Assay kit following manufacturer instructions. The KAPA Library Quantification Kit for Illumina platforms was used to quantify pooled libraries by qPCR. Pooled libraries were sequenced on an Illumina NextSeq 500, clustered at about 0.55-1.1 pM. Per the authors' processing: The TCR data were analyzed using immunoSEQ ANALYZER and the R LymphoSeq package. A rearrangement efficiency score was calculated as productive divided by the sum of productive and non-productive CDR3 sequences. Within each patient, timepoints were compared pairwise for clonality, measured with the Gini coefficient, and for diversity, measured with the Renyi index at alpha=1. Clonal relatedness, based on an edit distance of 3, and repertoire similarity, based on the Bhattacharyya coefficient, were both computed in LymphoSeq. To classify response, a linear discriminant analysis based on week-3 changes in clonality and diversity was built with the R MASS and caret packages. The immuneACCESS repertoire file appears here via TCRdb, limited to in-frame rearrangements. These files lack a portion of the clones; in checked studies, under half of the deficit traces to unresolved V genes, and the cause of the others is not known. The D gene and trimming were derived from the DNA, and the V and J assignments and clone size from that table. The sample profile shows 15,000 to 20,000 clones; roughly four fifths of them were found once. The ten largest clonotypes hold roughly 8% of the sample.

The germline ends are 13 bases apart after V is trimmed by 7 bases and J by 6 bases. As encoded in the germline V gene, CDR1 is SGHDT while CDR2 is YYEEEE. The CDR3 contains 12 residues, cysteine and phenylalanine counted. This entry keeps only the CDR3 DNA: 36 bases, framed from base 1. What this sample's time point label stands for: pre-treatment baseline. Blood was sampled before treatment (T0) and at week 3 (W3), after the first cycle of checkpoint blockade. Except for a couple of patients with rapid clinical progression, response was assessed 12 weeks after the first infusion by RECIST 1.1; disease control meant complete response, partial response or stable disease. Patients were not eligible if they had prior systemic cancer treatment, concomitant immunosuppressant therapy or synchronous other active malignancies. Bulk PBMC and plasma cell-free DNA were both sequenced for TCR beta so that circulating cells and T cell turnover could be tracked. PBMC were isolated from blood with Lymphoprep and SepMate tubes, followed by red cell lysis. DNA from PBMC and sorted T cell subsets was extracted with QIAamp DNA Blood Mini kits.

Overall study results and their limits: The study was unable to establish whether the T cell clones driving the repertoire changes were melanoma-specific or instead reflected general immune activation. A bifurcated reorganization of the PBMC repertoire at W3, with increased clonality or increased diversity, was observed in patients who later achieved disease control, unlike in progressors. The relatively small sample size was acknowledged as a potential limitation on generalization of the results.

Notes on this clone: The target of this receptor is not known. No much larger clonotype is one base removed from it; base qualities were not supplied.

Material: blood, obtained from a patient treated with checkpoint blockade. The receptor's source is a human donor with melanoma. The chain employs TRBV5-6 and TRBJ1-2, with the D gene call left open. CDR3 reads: CASSRTPDGYTF. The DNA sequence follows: TGTGCCAGCTCCCGGACCCCGGATGGCTACACCTTC.